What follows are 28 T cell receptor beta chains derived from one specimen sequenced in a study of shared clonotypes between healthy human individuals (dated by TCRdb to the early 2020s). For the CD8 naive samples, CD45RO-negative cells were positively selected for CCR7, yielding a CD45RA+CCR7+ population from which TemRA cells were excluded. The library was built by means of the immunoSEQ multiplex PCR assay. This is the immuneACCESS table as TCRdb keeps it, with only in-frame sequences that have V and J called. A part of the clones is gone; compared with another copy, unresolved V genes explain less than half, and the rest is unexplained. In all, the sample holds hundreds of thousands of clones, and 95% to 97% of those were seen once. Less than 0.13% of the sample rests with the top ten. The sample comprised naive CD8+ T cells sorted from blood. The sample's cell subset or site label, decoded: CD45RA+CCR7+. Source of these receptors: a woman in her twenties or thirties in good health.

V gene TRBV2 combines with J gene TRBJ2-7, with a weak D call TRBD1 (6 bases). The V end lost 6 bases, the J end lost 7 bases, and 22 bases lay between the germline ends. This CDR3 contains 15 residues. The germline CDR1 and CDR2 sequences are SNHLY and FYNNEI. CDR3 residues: CASREDSSVSGEQYF. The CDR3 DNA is TGTGCCAGCAGGGAGGACAGTTCTGTTTCGGGTGAGCAGTACTTC.

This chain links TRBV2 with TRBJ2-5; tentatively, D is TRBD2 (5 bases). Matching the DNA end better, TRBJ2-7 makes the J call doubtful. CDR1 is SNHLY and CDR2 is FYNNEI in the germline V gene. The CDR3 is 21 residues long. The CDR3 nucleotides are TGTGCCAGCAGTGAGCGTATTGTACCCAGAATAACCAGTATCGGGGCCTACGAGCAGTACTTC. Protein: CASSERIVPRITSIGAYEQYF.

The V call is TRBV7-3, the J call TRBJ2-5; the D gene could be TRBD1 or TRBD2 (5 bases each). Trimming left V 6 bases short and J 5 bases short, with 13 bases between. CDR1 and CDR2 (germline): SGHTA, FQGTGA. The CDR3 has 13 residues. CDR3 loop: CASSSTGPETQYF. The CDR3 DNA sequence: TGTGCCAGCAGTTCAACGGGGCCGGAGACCCAGTACTTC. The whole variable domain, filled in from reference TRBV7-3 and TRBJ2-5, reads GAGVSQTPSNKVTEKGKYVELRCDPISGHTALYWYRQSLGQGPEFLIYFQGTGAADDSGLPNDRFFAVRPEGSVSTLKIQRTERGDSAVYLCASSSTGPETQYFGPGTRLLVL.

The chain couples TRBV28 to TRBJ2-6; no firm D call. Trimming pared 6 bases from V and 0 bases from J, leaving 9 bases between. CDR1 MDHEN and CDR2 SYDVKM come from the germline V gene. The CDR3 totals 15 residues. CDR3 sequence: CASSLIRSGANVLTF. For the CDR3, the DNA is TGTGCCAGCAGCTTGATCCGCTCTGGGGCCAACGTCCTGACTTTC.

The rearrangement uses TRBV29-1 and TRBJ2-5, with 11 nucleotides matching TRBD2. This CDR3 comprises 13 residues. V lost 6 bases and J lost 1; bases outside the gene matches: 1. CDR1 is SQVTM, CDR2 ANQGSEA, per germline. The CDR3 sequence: CSVTSGVQETQYF. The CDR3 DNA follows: TGCAGCGTGACTAGCGGGGTCCAAGAGACCCAGTACTTC.

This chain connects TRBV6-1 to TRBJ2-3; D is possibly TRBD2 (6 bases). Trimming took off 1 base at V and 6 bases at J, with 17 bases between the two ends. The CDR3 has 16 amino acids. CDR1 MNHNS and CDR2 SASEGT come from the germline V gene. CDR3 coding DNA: TGTGCCAGCAGTGAAGGGGTAGCGGCGAGGACGGATACGCAGTATTTT. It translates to CASSEGVAARTDTQYF.

The chain's CDR3 is CASSAWTGGKDTEAFF. The CDR3 DNA reads TGCGCCAGCAGCGCCTGGACAGGGGGTAAGGACACTGAAGCTTTCTTT. V gene TRBV5-1 combines with J gene TRBJ1-1; TRBD1 aligns across 10 bases. The CDR3 spans 16 residues. J was trimmed by 3 bases and V by 4 bases; bases with no gene match: 9. The germline CDR1 and CDR2 sequences are SGHRS and YFSETQ.

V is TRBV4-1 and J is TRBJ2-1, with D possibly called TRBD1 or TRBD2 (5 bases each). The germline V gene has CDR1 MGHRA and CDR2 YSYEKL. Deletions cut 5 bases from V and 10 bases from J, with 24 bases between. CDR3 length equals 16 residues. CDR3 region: CASSGSGGLVGSEQFF. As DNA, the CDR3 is TGCGCCAGCAGCGGAAGTGGGGGATTGGTCGGAAGCGAGCAGTTCTTC.

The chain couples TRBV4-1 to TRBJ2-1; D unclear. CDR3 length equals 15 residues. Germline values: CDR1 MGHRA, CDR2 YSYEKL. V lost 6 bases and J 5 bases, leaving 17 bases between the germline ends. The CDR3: CASSPNIFGDNEQFF. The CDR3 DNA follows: TGCGCCAGCAGTCCTAATATTTTCGGAGACAATGAGCAGTTCTTC.

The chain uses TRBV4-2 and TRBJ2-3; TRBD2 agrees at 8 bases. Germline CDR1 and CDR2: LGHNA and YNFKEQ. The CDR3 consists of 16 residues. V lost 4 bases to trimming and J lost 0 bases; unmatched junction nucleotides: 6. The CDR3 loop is CASSPRTSSSTDTQYF. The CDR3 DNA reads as TGTGCCAGCAGCCCGCGGACTAGCAGTAGCACAGATACGCAGTATTTT.

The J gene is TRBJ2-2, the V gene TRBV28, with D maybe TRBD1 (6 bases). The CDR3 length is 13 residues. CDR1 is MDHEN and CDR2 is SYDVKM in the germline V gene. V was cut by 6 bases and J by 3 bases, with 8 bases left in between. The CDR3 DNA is TGTGCCAGCAGAAGGACAGACACCGGGGAGCTGTTTTTT. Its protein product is CASRRTDTGELFF.

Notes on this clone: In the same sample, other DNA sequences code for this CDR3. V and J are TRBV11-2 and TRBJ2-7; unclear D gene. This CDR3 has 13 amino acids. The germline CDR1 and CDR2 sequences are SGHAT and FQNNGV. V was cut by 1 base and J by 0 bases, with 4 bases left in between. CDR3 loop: CASSLAGSYEQYF. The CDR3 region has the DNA TGTGCCAGCAGCTTAGCTGGCTCCTACGAGCAGTACTTC.

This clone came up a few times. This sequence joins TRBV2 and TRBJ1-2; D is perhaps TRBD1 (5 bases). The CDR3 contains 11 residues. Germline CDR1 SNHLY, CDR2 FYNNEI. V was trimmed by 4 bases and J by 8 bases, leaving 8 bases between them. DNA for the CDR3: TGTGCCAGCAGTGCAGGGAGGGGCTACACCTTC. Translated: CASSAGRGYTF.

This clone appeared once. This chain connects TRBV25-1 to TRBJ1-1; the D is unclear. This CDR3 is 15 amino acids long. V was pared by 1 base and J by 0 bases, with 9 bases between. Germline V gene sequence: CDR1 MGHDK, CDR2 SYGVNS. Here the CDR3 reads CASSESLGLNTEAFF. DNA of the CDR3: TGTGCCAGCAGTGAATCGCTAGGGTTGAACACTGAAGCTTTCTTT.

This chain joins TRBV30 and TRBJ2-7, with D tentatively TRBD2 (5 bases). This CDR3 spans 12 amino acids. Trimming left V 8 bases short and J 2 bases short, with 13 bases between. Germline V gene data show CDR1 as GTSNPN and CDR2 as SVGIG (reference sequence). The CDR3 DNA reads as TGTGCCGGAGGCCGTCAGGCCTACGAGCAGTACTTC. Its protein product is CAGGRQAYEQYF.

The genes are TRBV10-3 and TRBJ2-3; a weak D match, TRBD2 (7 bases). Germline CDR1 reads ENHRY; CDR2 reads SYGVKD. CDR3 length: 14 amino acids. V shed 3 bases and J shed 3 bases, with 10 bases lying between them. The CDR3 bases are TGTGCCATCAGTGACGGGGGGCGGACAGATACGCAGTATTTT. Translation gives CAISDGGRTDTQYF.

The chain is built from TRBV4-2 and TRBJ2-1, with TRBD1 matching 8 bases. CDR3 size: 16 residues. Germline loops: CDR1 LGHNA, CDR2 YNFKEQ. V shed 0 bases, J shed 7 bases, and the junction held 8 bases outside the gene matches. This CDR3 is CASSQDLTGALNEQFF. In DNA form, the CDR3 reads TGTGCCAGCAGCCAAGATTTGACAGGGGCTCTGAATGAGCAGTTCTTC.

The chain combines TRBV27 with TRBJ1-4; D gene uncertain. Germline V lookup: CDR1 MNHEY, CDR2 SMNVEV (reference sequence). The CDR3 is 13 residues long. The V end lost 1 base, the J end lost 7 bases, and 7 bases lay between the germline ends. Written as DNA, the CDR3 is TGTGCCAGCAGTTTATGGGGAGGTGAAAAACTGTTTTTT. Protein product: CASSLWGGEKLFF. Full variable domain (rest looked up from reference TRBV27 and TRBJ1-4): EAQVTQNPRYLITVTGKKLTVTCSQNMNHEYMSWYRQDPGLGLRQIYYSMNVEVTDKGDVPEGYKVSRKEKRNFPLILESPSPNQTSLYFCASSLWGGEKLFFGSGTQLSVL.

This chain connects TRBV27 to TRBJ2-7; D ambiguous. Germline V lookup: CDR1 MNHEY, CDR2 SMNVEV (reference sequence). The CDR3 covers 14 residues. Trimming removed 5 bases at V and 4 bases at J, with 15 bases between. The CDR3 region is CASSPDPNLYEQYF. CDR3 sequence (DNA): TGTGCCAGCAGTCCGGACCCAAACTTGTACGAGCAGTACTTC.

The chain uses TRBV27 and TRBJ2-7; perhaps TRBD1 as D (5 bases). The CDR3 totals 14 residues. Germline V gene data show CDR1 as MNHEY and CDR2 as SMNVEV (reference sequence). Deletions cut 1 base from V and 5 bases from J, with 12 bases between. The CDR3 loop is CASSLLAGKNEQYF. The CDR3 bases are TGTGCCAGCAGTTTATTGGCAGGGAAAAACGAGCAGTACTTC.

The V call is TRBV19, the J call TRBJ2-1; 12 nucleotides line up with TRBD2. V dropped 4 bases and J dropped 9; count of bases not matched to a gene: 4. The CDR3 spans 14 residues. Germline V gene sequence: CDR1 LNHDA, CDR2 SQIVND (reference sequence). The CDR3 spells CASSTPLAGGEQFF. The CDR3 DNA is TGTGCCAGTAGTACCCCACTAGCGGGAGGTGAGCAGTTCTTC.

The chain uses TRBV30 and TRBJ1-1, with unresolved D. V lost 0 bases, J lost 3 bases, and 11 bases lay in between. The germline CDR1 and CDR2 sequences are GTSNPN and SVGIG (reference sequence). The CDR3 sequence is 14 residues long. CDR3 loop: CAWSVGQVHTEAFF. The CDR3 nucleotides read TGTGCCTGGAGTGTTGGGCAGGTACACACTGAAGCTTTCTTT. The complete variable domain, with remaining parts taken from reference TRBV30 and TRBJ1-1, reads SQTIHQWPATLVQPVGSPLSLECTVEGTSNPNLYWYRQAAGRGLQLLFYSVGIGQISSEVPQNLSASRPQDRQFILSSKKLLLSDSGFYLCAWSVGQVHTEAFFGQGTRLTVV.

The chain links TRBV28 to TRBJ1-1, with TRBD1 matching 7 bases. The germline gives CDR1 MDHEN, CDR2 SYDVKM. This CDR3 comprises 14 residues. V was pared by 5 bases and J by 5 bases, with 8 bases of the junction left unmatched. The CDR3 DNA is TGTGCCAGCAGTCCAGGGGGAGGAAGAACTGAAGCTTTCTTT. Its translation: CASSPGGGRTEAFF.

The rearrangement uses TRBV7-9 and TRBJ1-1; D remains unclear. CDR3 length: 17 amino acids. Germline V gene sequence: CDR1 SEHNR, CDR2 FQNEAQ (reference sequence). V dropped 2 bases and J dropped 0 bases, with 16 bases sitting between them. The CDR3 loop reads CASSLPPDTGMNTEAFF. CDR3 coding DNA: TGTGCCAGCAGCTTACCGCCCGACACGGGGATGAACACTGAAGCTTTCTTT.

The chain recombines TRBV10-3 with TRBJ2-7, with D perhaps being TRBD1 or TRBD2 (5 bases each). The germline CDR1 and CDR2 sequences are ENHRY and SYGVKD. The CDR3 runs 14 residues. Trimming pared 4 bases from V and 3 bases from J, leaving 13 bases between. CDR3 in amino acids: CAISGGTESYEQYF. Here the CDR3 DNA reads TGTGCCATCAGTGGGGGGACCGAAAGCTACGAGCAGTACTTC.

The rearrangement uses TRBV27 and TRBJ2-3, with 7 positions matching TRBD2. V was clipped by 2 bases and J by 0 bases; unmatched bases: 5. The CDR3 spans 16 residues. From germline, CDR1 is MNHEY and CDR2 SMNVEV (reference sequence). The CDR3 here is CASSLGLAASTDTQYF. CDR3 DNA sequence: TGTGCCAGCAGTTTAGGGCTAGCGGCCAGCACAGATACGCAGTATTTT.

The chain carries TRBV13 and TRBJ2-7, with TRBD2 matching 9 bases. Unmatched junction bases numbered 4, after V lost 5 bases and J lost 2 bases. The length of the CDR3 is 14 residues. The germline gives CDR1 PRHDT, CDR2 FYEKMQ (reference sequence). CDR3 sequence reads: CASSHSGSAYEQYF. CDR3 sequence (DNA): TGTGCCAGCAGCCATAGCGGGAGCGCCTACGAGCAGTACTTC.

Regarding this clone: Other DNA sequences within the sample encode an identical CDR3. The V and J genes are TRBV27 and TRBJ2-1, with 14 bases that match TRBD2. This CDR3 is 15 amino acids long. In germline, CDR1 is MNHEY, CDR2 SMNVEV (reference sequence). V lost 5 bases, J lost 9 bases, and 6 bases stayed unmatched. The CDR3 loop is CASSPGTSGRSEQFF. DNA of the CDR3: TGTGCCAGCAGTCCCGGGACTAGCGGGAGATCTGAGCAGTTCTTC.